The sequence of this T cell receptor (beta chain) was determined in a study of regulatory T cells in long-lasting Graves disease. Study-wide background: Antithyroid drug exposure in newly diagnosed Graves' patients had lasted under 3 months.

For TCR beta, libraries came from iRepertoire HTBI primers and Arm-PCR of CDR3 regions. TCRdb passed the multiplex PCR reads through MiXCR, listing each CDR3 protein once. The data show around 320,000 distinct CDR3 sequences, around 17% seen once. Study-wide points: More public clonotypes were shared by persistent patients (2,741) than by new patients (under 1,000).

This clonotype was seen a few times. Its antigen is still unknown. The V segment lost 3 bases and the J segment 2 bases; nucleotides outside the gene matches: 17. Germline CDR1 is DFQATT and CDR2 is SNEGSKA (reference sequence). CDR3 length equals 20 residues. Regarding time point: newly diagnosed GD, antithyroid drugs for less than 3 months. The TCR library was made from RNA that had been extracted from PBMCs in TRIzol. These records were also assigned to another study, of T cells in Graves' hyperthyroidism and ophthalmopathy. That publication notes: A first-round RT-PCR of the TCR CDR3 used the HTBI primer set.

The genes are TRBV20-1 and TRBJ2-3, with 13 positions matching TRBD2. This clonotype was obtained from a man aged 35-49 years with Graves disease. This sample comprised peripheral blood mononuclear cells (PBMCs), obtained at new diagnosis, from a patient treated with antithyroid drugs. The CDR3 sequence is CSARDTSGGALTLFTDTQYF. DNA of the CDR3: TGCAGTGCTAGGGACACTAGCGGGGGGGCTCTCACCCTCTTCACAGATACGCAGTATTTT.